The present TCR beta chain was sequenced within a study of cytomegalovirus exposure and HLA in healthy donors. Study-wide points: A later analysis linked a missense variant in DCLRE1C to the trimming of TCR beta V and J genes. TRBV6-2, TRBV6-3 and other indistinguishable V segments were excluded. In a later analysis, HLA-associated TCR beta chains were more clonally expanded than equally common others.

The V and J ends lost 4 bases and 9 bases respectively, with 13 bases between them. The CDR3 extends over 13 amino acids. Germline lookup yields CDR1 MGHRA and CDR2 YSYEKL. Details on this clone: What it recognizes is unknown.

The PCR ran on 60 Vbeta and 13 Jbeta primers. TCRdb's copy holds only in-frame clones and misses some; the assay was immunoSEQ multiplex PCR. The repertoire includes roughly 150,000 clones, 80% of them detected once, and 1.3% sits in the top ten. The specimen sequenced was PBMCs. The sequence came from a man aged 25-40 years in good health and CMV-seronegative. The chain is built from TRBV4-1 and TRBJ2-1; a possible D gene is TRBD2 (6 bases). The CDR3 sequence: CASSPGRGSEQFF. The CDR3 coding sequence is TGCGCCAGCAGCCCCGGTCGGGGGTCTGAGCAGTTCTTC.